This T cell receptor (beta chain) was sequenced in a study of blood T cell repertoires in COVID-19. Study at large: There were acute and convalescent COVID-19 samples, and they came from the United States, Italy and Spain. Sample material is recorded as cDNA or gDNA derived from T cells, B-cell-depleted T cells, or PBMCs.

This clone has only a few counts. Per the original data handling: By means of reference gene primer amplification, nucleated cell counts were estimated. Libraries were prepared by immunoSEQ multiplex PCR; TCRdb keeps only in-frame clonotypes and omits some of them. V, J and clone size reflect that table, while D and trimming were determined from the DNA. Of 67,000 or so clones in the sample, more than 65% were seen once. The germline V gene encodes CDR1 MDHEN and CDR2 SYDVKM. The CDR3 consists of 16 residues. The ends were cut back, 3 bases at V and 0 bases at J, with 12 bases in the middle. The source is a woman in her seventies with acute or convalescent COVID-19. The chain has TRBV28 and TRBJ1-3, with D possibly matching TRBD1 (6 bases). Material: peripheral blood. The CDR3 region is CASSFRTGISGNTIYF. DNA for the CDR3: TGTGCCAGCAGTTTCCGAACAGGGATCTCTGGAAACACCATATATTTT.